This TCR beta chain was retrieved from a study of T cells in Graves' hyperthyroidism and ophthalmopathy. At the level of the study: Blood from the periphery was taken at initial diagnosis, before any treatment.

Looked up from germline, CDR1 is LGHNT and CDR2 is FRNRAP. The V end was cut by 2 bases, the J end by 2 bases, with 6 bases between. This CDR3 spans 14 amino acids. This clonotype has a count of ten or more. Amplification of TCR beta CDR3 regions was performed using RNA transcripts as template. The study used the HTBI primer set for a first-round RT-PCR of the TCR CDR3. One entry per CDR3 protein results from TCRdb running MiXCR on the multiplex PCR reads. The data contain approximately 530,000 distinct CDR3 sequences, nearly 20% of them singletons. This clonotype was sampled from a man between 40 and 49 years old with Graves' ophthalmopathy. The sample was blood. The chain is built from TRBV12-5 and TRBJ2-2; D is ambiguous. Here the CDR3 reads CASGLSVNTGELFF. Written as DNA, the CDR3 is TGTGCTAGTGGTTTGAGCGTTAACACCGGGGAGCTGTTTTTT.